A single sample is the source of the 13 T cell receptor beta chains below, sequenced in a study of T cells after yellow fever vaccination. TCRdb fed the 5' RACE reads into MiXCR, producing one record per CDR3 protein. The table has under 55,000 distinct CDR3 sequences, 6% to 8.5% seen once. The sequenced sample was CD8+ T cells not binding an NS4B(214-222) dextramer, sorted from PBMCs, obtained about 49 days after the first yellow fever vaccination. The receptors were sampled from a man in his late teens or twenties who received the YFV17D yellow fever vaccine.

This clonotype was detected a few times. This chain uses TRBV5-4 with TRBJ2-1; a possible D gene is TRBD1 (6 bases). The CDR3 sequence is 15 residues long. Deletions cut 1 base from V and 4 bases from J, with 12 bases between. Germline CDR1 and CDR2: SGHNT and YYREEE (reference sequence). CDR3 coding DNA: TGTGCCAGCAGCTTGTTACAGGGTGTTTACAATGAGCAGTTCTTC. This codes for CASSLLQGVYNEQFF.

This clonotype came up many times. The rearrangement uses TRBV4-1 and TRBJ1-5; D gene uncertain. Germline-derived CDR1 and CDR2 are MGHRA and YSYEKL. V was clipped by 0 bases and J by 2 bases, with 20 bases between them. This CDR3 spans 19 amino acids. CDR3 residues: CASSQDVGPTGTGNQPQHF. In nucleotides, the CDR3 is TGCGCCAGCAGCCAAGACGTCGGCCCGACGGGCACTGGCAATCAGCCCCAGCATTTT.

This clonotype was recorded many times. The J gene is TRBJ2-1, the V gene TRBV4-3, with D perhaps matching TRBD1 or TRBD2 (5 bases each). Germline assignment: CDR1 LGHNA and CDR2 YSLEER. V was shortened by 3 bases and J by 8 bases, with 8 bases between the two germline ends. The CDR3 is made up of 12 amino acids. CDR3 coding DNA: TGCGCCAGCAGCCACTCGGGACATGAGCAGTTCTTC. Translating gives CASSHSGHEQFF.

This clonotype was seen a handful of times. The rearrangement joins TRBV29-1 to TRBJ2-1; tentatively, D is TRBD1 (6 bases). CDR1 is SQVTM, CDR2 ANQGSEA, per germline. The V end was cut by 5 bases, the J end by 5 bases, with 7 bases between. The CDR3 covers 11 residues. The CDR3 loop is CSVTGHNEQFF. The CDR3 DNA is TGCAGCGTTACAGGGCACAATGAGCAGTTCTTC.

The table lists this clonotype with many counts. This chain uses TRBV6-5 with TRBJ2-5; 7 bases map to TRBD1. CDR3 size: 14 residues. Trimming took 4 bases from V and 1 from J; bases not matched to a gene: 3. Germline values: CDR1 MNHEY, CDR2 SVGAGI. The DNA for the CDR3 is TGTGCCAGCAGTTTAAGGGACAGCCAAGAGACCCAGTACTTC. Its protein product is CASSLRDSQETQYF.

This chain links TRBV11-2 with TRBJ2-1; D uncertain. Germline CDR1 SGHAT, CDR2 FQNNGV. The CDR3 totals 16 residues. Between the trimmed V and J ends, which lost 0 bases and 3 bases, there was a span of 12 bases. The CDR3 DNA follows: TGTGCCAGCAGCTTAGATGGCGACAACTACTACAATGAGCAGTTCTTC. It translates to CASSLDGDNYYNEQFF.

This sequence joins TRBV4-1 and TRBJ2-5; 9 nucleotides agree with TRBD1. The germline V gene encodes CDR1 MGHRA and CDR2 YSYEKL. Unmatched junction bases numbered 2, after V lost 0 bases and J lost 3 bases. The CDR3 is 15 amino acids. The CDR3 nucleotides are TGCGCCAGCAGCCAAGAAGGGACAGGGAAAGAGACCCAGTACTTC. Its translation is CASSQEGTGKETQYF.

In DNA, the CDR3 is TGCAGTGCTAGAATAAGGGGGAGCAATCAGCCCCAGCATTTT. Translation: CSARIRGSNQPQHF. This rearrangement joins TRBV20-1 to TRBJ1-5; TRBD1 might be the D (6 bases). Trimming removed 2 bases at V and 1 base at J, with 9 bases between. There are 14 residues in the CDR3. CDR1 is DFQATT and CDR2 is SNEGSKA in the germline V gene (reference sequence).

This clonotype was seen a few times. This sequence joins TRBV27 and TRBJ2-2, with TRBD2 as a possible D gene (5 bases). With 5 bases removed from V and 2 bases from J, the gap between germline ends came to 9 bases. CDR3 length equals 14 residues. Germline-derived CDR1 and CDR2 are MNHEY and SMNVEV (reference sequence). CDR3 coding DNA: TGTGCCAGCAGTGTAGGGAGCAACACCGGGGAGCTGTTTTTT. Translated: CASSVGSNTGELFF.

A few counts support this clonotype. The chain combines TRBV12-2 with TRBJ1-4; no DNA check was done on the table's D call, TRBD1. TRBV12-2 is given as a pseudogene. This CDR3 is built from 16 residues. CDR3 sequence reads: CASRSRRGEEDEKLFF. CDR3 DNA sequence: TGTGCAAGTCGCTCTCGTCGGGGGGAAGAGGATGAAAAACTGTTTTTT.

This clonotype was detected only a few times. The chain recombines TRBV4-3 with TRBJ2-2, with D possibly TRBD1 on 5 matching bases. Germline V CDR1 and CDR2: LGHNA, YSLEER. The CDR3 runs to 15 residues. Trimming shortened V by 0 bases and J by 6 bases, and 11 bases separated the two germline ends. CDR3 sequence: CASSQDMGPPGELFF. The CDR3 DNA is TGCGCCAGCAGCCAAGATATGGGGCCCCCCGGGGAGCTGTTTTTT.

V is TRBV7-9 and J is TRBJ2-2; a possible D gene is TRBD1 (5 bases). Germline CDR1 reads SEHNR; CDR2 reads FQNEAQ (reference sequence). The CDR3 covers 16 residues. Trimming shortened V by 1 base and J by 1 base, and 10 bases separated the two germline ends. As DNA, the CDR3 is TGTGCCAGCAGCTTAGTAGGGGCCGAGAACACCGGGGAGCTGTTTTTT. Protein product: CASSLVGAENTGELFF. Together with reference TRBV7-9 and TRBJ2-2, the CDR3 gives the full variable domain: DTGVSQNPRHKITKRGQNVTFRCDPISEHNRLYWYRQTLGQGPEFLTYFQNEAQLEKSRLLSDRFSAERPKGSFSTLEIQRTEQGDSAMYLCASSLVGAENTGELFFGEGSRLTVL.

The chain uses TRBV28 and TRBJ2-7; no firm D call. The CDR3 consists of 14 residues. Per germline, CDR1 MDHEN and CDR2 SYDVKM. The V end was cut by 5 bases, the J end by 3 bases, with 14 bases between. CDR3 bases: TGTGCCAGCAGTACCTACAGAGGTGGCTACGAGCAGTACGTC. As protein: CASSTYRGGYEQYV.